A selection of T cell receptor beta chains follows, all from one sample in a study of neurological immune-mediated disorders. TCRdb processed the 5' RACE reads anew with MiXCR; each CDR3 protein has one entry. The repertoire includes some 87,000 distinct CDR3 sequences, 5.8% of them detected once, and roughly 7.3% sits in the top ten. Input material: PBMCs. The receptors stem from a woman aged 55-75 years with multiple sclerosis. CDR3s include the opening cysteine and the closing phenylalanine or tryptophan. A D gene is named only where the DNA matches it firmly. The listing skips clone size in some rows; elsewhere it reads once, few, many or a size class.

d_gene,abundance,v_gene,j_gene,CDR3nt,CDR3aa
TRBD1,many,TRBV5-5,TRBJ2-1,TGTGCCAGCAGCTTTGGAGCCCTTCAGGGGGCATCCTACAATGAGCAGTTCTTC,CASSFGALQGASYNEQFF
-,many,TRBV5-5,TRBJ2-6,TGTGCCAGCAGCTTGGCGGACATCCTCTCTGGGGCCAACGTCCTGACTTTC,CASSLADILSGANVLTF
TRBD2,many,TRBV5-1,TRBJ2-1,TGCGCCAGCGGCCGGGAAGCGGGGTACAATGAGCAGTTCTTC,CASGREAGYNEQFF
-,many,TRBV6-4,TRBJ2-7,TGTGCCAGCAGTGACTCAATGGTTTCCCCGGCCCACGAGCAGTACTTC,CASSDSMVSPAHEQYF
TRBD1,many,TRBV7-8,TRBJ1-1,TGTGCCAGCAGCTTGCGGGACAGTTCAAACACTGAAGCTTTCTTT,CASSLRDSSNTEAFF
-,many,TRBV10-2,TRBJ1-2,TGCGCCAGCAGCCGACAGGATTACTATGGCTACACCTTC,CASSRQDYYGYTF
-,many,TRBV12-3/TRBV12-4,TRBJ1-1,TGTGCCAGCAGCGTCCGGGACGGGAGAGCCTTACGGGCTGAAGCTTTCTTT,CASSVRDGRALRAEAFF
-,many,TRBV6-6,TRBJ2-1,TGTGCCAGCACCCCCCGGGGGGCTAGTCCCTACAATGAGCAGTTCTTC,CASTPRGASPYNEQFF
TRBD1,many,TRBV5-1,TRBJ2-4,TGCGCCAGCAGCCTTCCGGGACAGGGAAACATTCAGTACTTC,CASSLPGQGNIQYF
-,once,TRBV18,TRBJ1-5,TGTGCCAGCTCACCAATAGTGCAATCAGGAAATCAGCCCCAGCATTTT,CASSPIVQSGNQPQHF
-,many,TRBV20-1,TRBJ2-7,TGCAGTGCTAGCCGGTCTAGCGCATTCTACGAGCAGTACTTC,CSASRSSAFYEQYF
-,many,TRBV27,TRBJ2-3,TGTGCCAGCAGTGGGGGCCTCACAGATACGCAGTATTTT,CASSGGLTDTQYF
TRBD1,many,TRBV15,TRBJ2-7,TGTGCCACCAGCATACAAAGGACAGGGAGAGACGAGCAGTACTTC,CATSIQRTGRDEQYF
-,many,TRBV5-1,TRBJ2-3,TGCGCCAGCAGCGGAACCGGGACAATCGGCACAGATACGCAGTATTTT,CASSGTGTIGTDTQYF
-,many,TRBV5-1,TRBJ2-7,TGCGCCAGCAGGGGACAACCGAGCTCCTACGAGCAGTACTTC,CASRGQPSSYEQYF
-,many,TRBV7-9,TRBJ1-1,TGTGCCAGCAGCCAAGAACTTCTCGTCGCTGAAGCTTTCTTT,CASSQELLVAEAFF
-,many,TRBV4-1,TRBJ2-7,TGCGCCAGCAGCCAAGATTGGGGGGGGGCCAGCTCCTACGAGCAGTACTTC,CASSQDWGGASSYEQYF
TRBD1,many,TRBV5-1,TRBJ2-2,TGCGCCAGCAGCTTGCGCGGAAGACAGGGGTGGTCCGGGGAGCTGTTTTTT,CASSLRGRQGWSGELFF
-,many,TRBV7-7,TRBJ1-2,TGTGCCAGCAGCTTACCCCCAGGGAACTATGGCTACACCTTC,CASSLPPGNYGYTF
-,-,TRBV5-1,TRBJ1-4,TGCGCCAGCAGCTTGAGTGGGGGAGGTGAAAAACTGTTTTTT,CASSLSGGGEKLFF
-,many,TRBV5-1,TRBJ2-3,TGCGCCAGCAGCTTGTGGCAGGGCGGCTCAGATACGCAGTATTTT,CASSLWQGGSDTQYF
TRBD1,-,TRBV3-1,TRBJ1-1,TGTGCCAGCAGCCAGCGCCTACAGGGGGCCACTGAAGCTTTCTTT,CASSQRLQGATEAFF
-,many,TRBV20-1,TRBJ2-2,TGCAGTGCCTTCCCAAGGGTGGCTGGGGGGGAGCTGTTTTTT,CSAFPRVAGGELFF
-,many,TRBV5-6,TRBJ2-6,TGTGCCAGCAGCTTGGGTCTCCCTGGGGCCAACGTCCTGACTTTC,CASSLGLPGANVLTF
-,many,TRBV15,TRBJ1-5,TGTGCCACCAGCAATCCCGACAGTCCGGCGCAGCCCCAGCATTTT,CATSNPDSPAQPQHF
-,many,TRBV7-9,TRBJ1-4,TGTGCCAGCAGCTTAGCGCTCACTATGGCTAATGAAAAACTGTTTTTT,CASSLALTMANEKLFF
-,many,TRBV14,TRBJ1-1,TGTGCCAGCAGCCAATATACCGCGGGCAGGGAGGCTGAAGCTTTCTTT,CASSQYTAGREAEAFF
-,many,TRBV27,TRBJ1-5,TGTGCCAGCAGTCCTCGGGGGGGGATGATTCGGCCCCAGCATTTT,CASSPRGGMIRPQHF
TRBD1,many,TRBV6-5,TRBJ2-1,TGTGCCAGCAGTTACCCAGGACAGGGGCTGTCAAATGAGCAGTTCTTC,CASSYPGQGLSNEQFF
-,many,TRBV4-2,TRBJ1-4,TGTGCCAGCAGCCAAAGAGGACAATCGACTAATGAAAAACTGTTTTTT,CASSQRGQSTNEKLFF
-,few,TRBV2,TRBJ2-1,TGTGCCAGCAGTGAAGGGAGAGGCTACAATGAGCAGTTCTTC,CASSEGRGYNEQFF
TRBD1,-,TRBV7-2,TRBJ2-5,TGTGCCAGCAGCTTAGGGACAGGCTATCAAGAGACCCAGTACTTC,CASSLGTGYQETQYF